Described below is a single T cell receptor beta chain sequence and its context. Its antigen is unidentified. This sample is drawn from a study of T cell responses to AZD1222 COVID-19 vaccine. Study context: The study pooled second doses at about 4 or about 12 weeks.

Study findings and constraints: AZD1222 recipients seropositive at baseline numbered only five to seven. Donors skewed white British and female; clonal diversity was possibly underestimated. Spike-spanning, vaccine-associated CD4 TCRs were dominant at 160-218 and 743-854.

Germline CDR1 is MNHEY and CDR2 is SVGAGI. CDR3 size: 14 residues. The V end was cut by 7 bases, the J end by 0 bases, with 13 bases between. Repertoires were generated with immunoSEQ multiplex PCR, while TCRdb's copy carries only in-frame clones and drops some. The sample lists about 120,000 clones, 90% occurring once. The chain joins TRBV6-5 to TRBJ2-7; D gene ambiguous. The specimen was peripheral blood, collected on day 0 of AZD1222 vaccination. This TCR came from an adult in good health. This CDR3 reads CASTRSRSSYEQYF. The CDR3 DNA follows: TGTGCCAGCACCAGGTCCCGAAGCTCCTACGAGCAGTACTTC.